This T cell receptor beta chain was retrieved from a study of technical replicates of blood from several donors. The CDR3 is 15 residues long. Germline V gene data show CDR1 as MNHEY and CDR2 as SMNVEV (reference sequence). V was pared by 5 bases and J by 4 bases, with 14 bases between. Profiling relied on immunoSEQ multiplex PCR, and the TCRdb table lists in-frame clones only, not all of them. The sample consists of about 85,000 clones, roughly 94% of them appearing once. The rearrangement uses TRBV27 and TRBJ2-2, with D tentatively TRBD1 (6 bases). The origin of this receptor is a human donor in good health. Sequences were obtained from T cells isolated from PBMCs. Written as DNA, the CDR3 is TGTGCCAGCAGTCAGTACAGGGCTGGCACCGGGGAGCTGTTTTTT. Translated: CASSQYRAGTGELFF.